The present TCR beta chain was sequenced within a study of OX40 agonist ivuxolimab in advanced cancers. Background on the study: Head and neck, renal cell, melanoma or hepatocellular carcinoma were the cancers that dose-escalation patients had. Those enrolled were roughly 80% male, with a mean age of approximately 60 years and ages from roughly 20 to 90. Checkpoint inhibitors had been given previously to roughly 36% of patients.

The protocol was immunoSEQ multiplex PCR, while the TCRdb copy is restricted to in-frame clones and leaves out a portion. The table includes under 85,000 clones, around 87% detected once. J was trimmed by 6 bases and V by 1 base; bases with no gene match: 7. This CDR3 contains 15 residues. From germline, CDR1 is MGHDK and CDR2 SYGVNS. The V and J genes are TRBV25-1 and TRBJ2-7, with TRBD1 identical over 9 bases. The sequences come from CD4+ or CD8+ T cells sorted from blood, collected in a trial of the OX40 agonist ivuxolimab. This TCR derives from an adult with an advanced solid tumor such as melanoma, head and neck, liver or kidney cancer. This CDR3 reads CASSEFGTGLAEQYF. The CDR3 nucleotides read TGTGCCAGCAGTGAATTTGGGACAGGGTTAGCCGAGCAGTACTTC.